These 17 T cell receptor beta chains originate from one sample sequenced in a study of CD8 T cells in Susac syndrome. Random hexamers were used to reverse transcribe an amount of roughly 0.45 to 1 ug RNA. TCRdb ran MiXCR on the immunoSEQ multiplex PCR reads and lists one entry per CDR3 protein. The profile shows some 110,000 distinct CDR3 sequences, over 90% of them singletons. Sequencing used CD8+ T cells from PBMCs. The receptors shown here come from a human donor with multiple sclerosis.

The genes are TRBV12-5 and TRBJ2-1; 7 bases match TRBD2. Trimming at V came to 2 bases and at J to 5 bases, leaving 6 bases not matched to a gene. The CDR3 is 15 residues long. The germline gives CDR1 LGHNT, CDR2 FRNRAP. CDR3 region: CASGLKRTRDNEQFF. CDR3 DNA sequence: TGTGCTAGTGGTTTGAAAAGGACTAGGGACAATGAGCAGTTCTTC.

This clonotype was seen once. CDR3 amino acids: CASSASGQTYEQYF. The DNA for the CDR3 is TGTGCCAGCAGTGCGAGTGGACAGACCTACGAGCAGTACTTC. The chain recombines TRBV28 with TRBJ2-7, with a tentative D call TRBD1 (6 bases). V lost 5 bases, J lost 2 bases, and 13 bases lay in between. Germline V gives CDR1 MDHEN, CDR2 SYDVKM. The CDR3 contains 14 residues.

The rearrangement uses TRBV13 and TRBJ1-1; D unresolved. V was trimmed by 7 bases and J by 4 bases, leaving 13 bases between them. Germline assignment: CDR1 PRHDT and CDR2 FYEKMQ (reference sequence). CDR3 length equals 13 residues. CDR3 nucleotides: TGTGCCAGCACCCAAGGACGGGGCACTGAAGCTTTCTTT. Its translation: CASTQGRGTEAFF.

V and J are TRBV5-4 and TRBJ2-5; 8 bases are shared with TRBD1. CDR1 is SGHNT and CDR2 is YYREEE in the germline V gene (reference sequence). CDR3 length equals 14 residues. Losses at the gene ends were 4 bases for V and 2 bases for J; bases not matched to a gene: 4. The CDR3 nucleotides are TGTGCCAGCAGCCTGACAGGGGAGCAAGAGACCCAGTACTTC. Its translation is CASSLTGEQETQYF.

This chain uses TRBV6-5 with TRBJ2-3, with a possible D match to TRBD2 (5 bases). The length of the CDR3 is 14 residues. Per germline, CDR1 MNHEY and CDR2 SVGAGI. Trimming cost V 2 bases and J 3 bases, with 9 bases left between them. The CDR3 DNA reads as TGTGCCAGCAGTTACGATGTAGCGACAGATACGCAGTATTTT. It translates to CASSYDVATDTQYF.

CDR3 sequence: CSVTRPGFPYEQYF. Here the CDR3 DNA reads TGCAGTGTCACAAGACCGGGGTTCCCCTACGAGCAGTACTTC. The rearrangement joins TRBV20-1 to TRBJ2-7; TRBD2 is a possible D gene (5 bases). Deletions cut 7 bases from V and 2 bases from J, with 18 bases between. The CDR3 totals 14 residues. Germline values: CDR1 DFQATT, CDR2 SNEGSKA (reference sequence).

CDR3 sequence reads: CASSIEGKNTEAFF. CDR3 nucleotides: TGTGCCAGTAGTATTGAAGGAAAGAACACTGAAGCTTTCTTT. The V and J genes are TRBV19 and TRBJ1-1, with D hard to call. Trimming left V 3 bases short and J 1 base short, with 9 bases between. The CDR3 runs 14 residues. Germline loops: CDR1 LNHDA, CDR2 SQIVND (reference sequence).

This chain connects TRBV7-9 to TRBJ2-3, with 14 positions matching TRBD2. With 0 bases clipped from V and 5 bases from J, the junction kept 4 bases outside the gene matches. The CDR3 is made up of 17 amino acids. The germline V gene has CDR1 SEHNR and CDR2 FQNEAQ (reference sequence). The CDR3 loop is CASSLAGTSGSGDTQYF. The DNA of the CDR3 is TGTGCCAGCAGCTTAGCCGGGACTAGCGGGAGTGGAGATACGCAGTATTTT.

The genes are TRBV28 and TRBJ2-5; 9 bases fit TRBD1. Germline V gives CDR1 MDHEN, CDR2 SYDVKM. The CDR3 extends over 18 amino acids. V was clipped by 3 bases and J by 1 base; unmatched bases: 12. This chain's CDR3 is CASSFPGTGLGIQETQYF. The CDR3 DNA follows: TGTGCCAGCAGTTTTCCCGGGACAGGGTTGGGAATCCAAGAGACCCAGTACTTC.

The rearrangement uses TRBV30 and TRBJ2-1, with 11 bases identical to TRBD2. Germline CDR1 and CDR2: GTSNPN and SVGIG (reference sequence). This CDR3 region has 15 residues. V was pared by 0 bases and J by 4 bases, with 2 bases of the junction left unmatched. DNA for the CDR3: TGTGCCTGGAGTGTCCGACTAGCGGGGTACAATGAGCAGTTCTTC. It codes for CAWSVRLAGYNEQFF. The entire variable domain, with the rest obtained from reference TRBV30 and TRBJ2-1, is as follows: SQTIHQWPATLVQPVGSPLSLECTVEGTSNPNLYWYRQAAGRGLQLLFYSVGIGQISSEVPQNLSASRPQDRQFILSSKKLLLSDSGFYLCAWSVRLAGYNEQFFGPGTRLTVL.

The chain employs TRBV6-1 and TRBJ1-2; 7 nucleotides match TRBD1. The CDR3 runs to 15 residues. Germline V gene lookup returns CDR1 MNHNS and CDR2 SASEGT. V lost 4 bases, J lost 4 bases, and 9 bases stayed unmatched. The CDR3 spells CASSGNRGFGYGYTF. CDR3 bases: TGTGCCAGCAGTGGGAACAGGGGTTTCGGCTATGGCTACACCTTC.

This chain joins TRBV11-2 and TRBJ2-3; TRBD1 matches at 8 bases. The CDR3 has 15 amino acids. The trim removed 5 bases at V and 2 bases at J, leaving 6 bases unmatched. Germline CDR1 SGHAT, CDR2 FQNNGV. This CDR3 reads CASSPRTGPTDTQYF. The CDR3, as DNA: TGTGCCAGCAGCCCCCGGACAGGGCCCACAGATACGCAGTATTTT.

CDR3 loop: CASGLGLAREQFF. The CDR3 nucleotides are TGTGCTAGTGGTTTGGGACTAGCGCGAGAGCAGTTCTTC. The chain has TRBV12-5 and TRBJ2-1; 8 bases fit TRBD2. With 1 base clipped from V and 10 bases from J, the junction kept 3 bases outside the gene matches. Germline loops: CDR1 LGHNT, CDR2 FRNRAP. The CDR3 loop spans 13 amino acids.

The chain links TRBV13 to TRBJ2-2, with 9 bases aligning to TRBD2. The CDR3 runs to 17 residues. J lost 0 bases, V lost 5 bases, and 7 bases had no gene match. Germline V lookup: CDR1 PRHDT, CDR2 FYEKMQ (reference sequence). DNA of the CDR3: TGTGCCAGCAGCGTCCTCCTAGCGGGAACGAACACCGGGGAGCTGTTTTTT. It yields the protein CASSVLLAGTNTGELFF. Using reference TRBV13 and TRBJ2-2 for the parts outside the CDR3, the full variable domain is AAGVIQSPRHLIKEKRETATLKCYPIPRHDTVYWYQQGPGQDPQFLISFYEKMQSDKGSIPDRFSAQQFSDYHSELNMSSLELGDSALYFCASSVLLAGTNTGELFFGEGSRLTVL.

This chain joins TRBV19 and TRBJ2-7; D is perhaps TRBD1 (6 bases). The ends were cut back, 4 bases at V and 4 bases at J, with 23 bases in the middle. The CDR3 has 17 residues. Germline V gene data show CDR1 as LNHDA and CDR2 as SQIVND (reference sequence). The CDR3 reads CASSSMRSGTPGYEQYF. Here the CDR3 DNA reads TGTGCCAGTAGTAGCATGAGATCGGGGACACCAGGGTACGAGCAGTACTTC.

J is TRBJ1-2 and V is TRBV24-1; 8 bases match TRBD1. The junction had 6 bases not matched to a gene; V was cut back by 3 bases and J by 4 bases. Germline V lookup: CDR1 KGHDR, CDR2 SFDVKD. This CDR3 has 15 amino acids. CDR3 sequence reads: CATSDAQGALYGYTF. In DNA form, the CDR3 reads TGTGCCACCAGTGATGCCCAGGGGGCTCTCTATGGCTACACCTTC.

This clonotype was detected once. The genes are TRBV27 and TRBJ2-7; D is possibly TRBD1 (5 bases). The V gene lost 3 bases and the J gene lost 1 base, with 13 bases spanning the gap. Germline-derived CDR1 and CDR2 are MNHEY and SMNVEV (reference sequence). CDR3 size: 15 residues. The CDR3 DNA follows: TGTGCCAGCAGTTTGACGGCAGGGCGATCCTACGAGCAGTACTTC. Protein product: CASSLTAGRSYEQYF.